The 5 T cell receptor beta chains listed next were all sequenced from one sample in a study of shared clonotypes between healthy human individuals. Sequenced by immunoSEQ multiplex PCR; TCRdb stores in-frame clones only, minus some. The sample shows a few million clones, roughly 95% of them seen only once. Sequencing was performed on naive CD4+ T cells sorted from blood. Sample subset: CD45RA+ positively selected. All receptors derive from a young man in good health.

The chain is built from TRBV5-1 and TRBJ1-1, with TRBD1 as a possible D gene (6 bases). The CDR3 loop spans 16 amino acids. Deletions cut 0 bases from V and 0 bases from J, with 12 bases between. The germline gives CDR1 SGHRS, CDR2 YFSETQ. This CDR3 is CASSLVGGNMNTEAFF. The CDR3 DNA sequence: TGCGCCAGCAGCTTGGTAGGGGGAAACATGAACACTGAAGCTTTCTTT.

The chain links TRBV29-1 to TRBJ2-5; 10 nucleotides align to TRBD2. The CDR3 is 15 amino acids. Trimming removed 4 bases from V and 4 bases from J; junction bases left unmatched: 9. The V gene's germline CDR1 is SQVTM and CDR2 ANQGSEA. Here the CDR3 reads CSVVPTSGFRETQYF. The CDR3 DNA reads TGCAGCGTTGTCCCGACTAGCGGGTTTCGAGAGACCCAGTACTTC.

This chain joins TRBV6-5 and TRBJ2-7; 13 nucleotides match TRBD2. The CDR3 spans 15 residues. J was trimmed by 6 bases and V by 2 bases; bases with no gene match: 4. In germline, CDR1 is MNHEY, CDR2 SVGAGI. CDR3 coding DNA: TGTGCCAGCAGTTACCCCGGACTAGCGGGAGTCGAGCAGTACTTC. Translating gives CASSYPGLAGVEQYF.

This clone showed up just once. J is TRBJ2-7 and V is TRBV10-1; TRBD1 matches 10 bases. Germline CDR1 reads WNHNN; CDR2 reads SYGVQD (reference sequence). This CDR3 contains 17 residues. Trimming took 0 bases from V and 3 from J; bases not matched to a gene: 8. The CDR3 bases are TGCGCCAGCAGTGAGTCGACCCCGGGACAGGGGATCTACGAGCAGTACTTC. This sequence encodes CASSESTPGQGIYEQYF.

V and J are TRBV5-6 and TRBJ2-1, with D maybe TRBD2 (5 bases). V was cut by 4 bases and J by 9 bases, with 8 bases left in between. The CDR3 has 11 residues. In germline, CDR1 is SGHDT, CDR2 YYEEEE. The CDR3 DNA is TGTGCCAGCAGCCTAACTAGTGAGCAGTTCTTC. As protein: CASSLTSEQFF.